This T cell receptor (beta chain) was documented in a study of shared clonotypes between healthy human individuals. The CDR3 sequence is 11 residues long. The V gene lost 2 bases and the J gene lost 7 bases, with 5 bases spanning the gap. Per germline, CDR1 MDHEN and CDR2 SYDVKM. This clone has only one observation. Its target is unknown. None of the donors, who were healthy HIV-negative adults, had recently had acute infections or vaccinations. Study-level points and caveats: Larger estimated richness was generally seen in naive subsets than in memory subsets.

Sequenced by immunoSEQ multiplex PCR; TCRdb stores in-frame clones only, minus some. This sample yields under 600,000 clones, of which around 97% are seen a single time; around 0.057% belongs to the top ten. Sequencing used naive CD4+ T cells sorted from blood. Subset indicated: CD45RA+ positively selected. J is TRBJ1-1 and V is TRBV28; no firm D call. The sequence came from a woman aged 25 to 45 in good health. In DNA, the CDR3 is TGTGCCAGCAGTTTACCGGGTGAAGCTTTCTTT. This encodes CASSLPGEAFF.